The 27 T cell receptor beta chains listed next were all sequenced from one sample in a study of glioma-infiltrating T cells after dendritic cell vaccination. Sequencing used immunoSEQ multiplex PCR; TCRdb keeps in-frame clones, though not all of them. There are just under 60,000 clones in the sample; about 79% occur only once, and 15% to 18% lies in the top ten. The time point is: after dendritic cell vaccination, including at tumor progression/relapse. The source was blood, collected after dendritic cell vaccination. The source of these receptors is a human donor with glioblastoma.

The rearrangement links TRBV5-6 to TRBJ2-1, with D maybe TRBD1 (5 bases). V lost 5 bases and J lost 1, with 13 bases in between. The CDR3 is made up of 15 amino acids. Per germline, CDR1 SGHDT and CDR2 YYEEEE. CDR3 nucleotide sequence: TGTGCCAGCAGTACAGGCTTTCGGTCCTACAATGAGCAGTTCTTC. It translates to CASSTGFRSYNEQFF. Full variable domain (remainder filled in from reference TRBV5-6 and TRBJ2-1): DAGVTQSPTHLIKTRGQQVTLRCSPKSGHDTVSWYQQALGQGPQFIFQYYEEEERQRGNFPDRFSGHQFPNYSSELNVNALLLGDSALYLCASSTGFRSYNEQFFGPGTRLTVL.

CDR3 protein: CASSGAGDSRGTQYF. In DNA form, the CDR3 reads TGTGCCAGCAGCGGAGCCGGGGACAGTCGGGGGACCCAGTACTTC. V gene TRBV5-4 combines with J gene TRBJ2-5; 7 bases map to TRBD1. V lost 4 bases and J lost 7; bases outside the gene matches: 13. The CDR3 sequence is 15 residues long. Germline loops: CDR1 SGHNT, CDR2 YYREEE (reference sequence).

The chain joins TRBV7-6 to TRBJ2-5, with D perhaps TRBD2 (5 bases). This CDR3 has 13 amino acids. CDR1 is SGHVS and CDR2 is FNYEAQ in the germline V gene. Trimming removed 5 bases from V and 1 base from J, with 8 bases in between. The CDR3 loop reads CASSGRIQETQYF. The CDR3 DNA sequence: TGTGCCAGCAGCGGGAGAATCCAAGAGACCCAGTACTTC.

DNA of the CDR3: TGTGCCACCAGCAGAGATAAGACAGGTAACTCTGGAAACACCATATATTTT. It encodes CATSRDKTGNSGNTIYF. The V call is TRBV15, the J call TRBJ1-3, with D possibly matching TRBD1 (6 bases). V shed 0 bases and J shed 0 bases, with 12 bases lying between them. Germline V lookup: CDR1 LNHNV, CDR2 YYDKDF (reference sequence). The CDR3 totals 17 residues. Filled out from reference TRBV15 and TRBJ1-3, the complete variable domain reads DAMVIQNPRYQVTQFGKPVTLSCSQTLNHNVMYWYQQKSSQAPKLLFHYYDKDFNNEADTPDNFQSRRPNTSFCFLDIRSPGLGDTAMYLCATSRDKTGNSGNTIYFGEGSWLTVV.

The table lists this clone with a count of one. This chain connects TRBV7-9 to TRBJ1-6, with 7 bases fitting TRBD1. Looked up from germline, CDR1 is SEHNR and CDR2 is FQNEAQ (reference sequence). V lost 4 bases and J lost 7; bases outside the gene matches: 7. CDR3 length: 15 amino acids. CDR3 in DNA: TGTGCCAGCAGCTCCCCCCGGGACAGAAATTCACCCCTCCACTTT. Translated: CASSSPRDRNSPLHF.

The rearrangement joins TRBV29-1 to TRBJ2-7; the match to TRBD2 covers 7 bases. CDR3 length equals 14 residues. In germline, CDR1 is SQVTM, CDR2 ANQGSEA. Unmatched junction bases numbered 9, after V lost 3 bases and J lost 4 bases. The CDR3 nucleotides are TGCAGCGTTGATGGGGGGGGAATCGCGTACGAGCAGTACTTC. It yields the protein CSVDGGGIAYEQYF.

The chain combines TRBV5-1 with TRBJ2-7, with D tentatively TRBD2 (5 bases). CDR1 and CDR2 (germline): SGHRS, YFSETQ. V dropped 2 bases and J dropped 0 bases, with 9 bases sitting between them. The CDR3 spans 14 residues. CDR3 residues: CASSFRADSYEQYF. As DNA, the CDR3 is TGCGCCAGCAGCTTCCGAGCGGACTCCTACGAGCAGTACTTC.

This chain connects TRBV11-3 to TRBJ1-6; D may be TRBD1 (5 bases). V shed 2 bases and J shed 10 bases, with 12 bases lying between them. CDR3 size: 14 residues. Germline V gene lookup returns CDR1 SGHNT and CDR2 YENEEA. The CDR3 DNA sequence: TGTGCCAGCAGCTTATCCGGGGGTGAGTCACCCCTCCACTTT. Translating it yields CASSLSGGESPLHF.

This rearrangement joins TRBV14 to TRBJ2-1; 8 positions match TRBD1. Germline CDR1 and CDR2: SGHDN and FVKESK. V gave up 1 base and J gave up 5 bases; unmatched junction bases: 4. The CDR3 extends over 15 amino acids. The CDR3 region is CASSQGDRSNNEQFF. DNA for the CDR3: TGTGCCAGCAGCCAAGGGGACAGGAGTAACAATGAGCAGTTCTTC.

This clone was seen a handful of times. J is TRBJ1-1 and V is TRBV6-1; D is unclear. The CDR3 extends over 12 amino acids. V gave up 2 bases and J gave up 5 bases, with 6 bases separating them. Per germline, CDR1 MNHNS and CDR2 SASEGT. CDR3 nucleotides: TGTGCCAGCAGTGAACTAGCTACTGAAGCTTTCTTT. Amino acids: CASSELATEAFF.

The rearrangement links TRBV6-5 to TRBJ2-7, with 10 nucleotides matching TRBD2. Germline values: CDR1 MNHEY, CDR2 SVGAGI. CDR3 size: 15 residues. V trimming: 5 bases; J trimming: 0 bases; junction bases outside the gene matches: 4. CDR3 bases: TGTGCCAGCAGTATCACTAGCGGGGTCTCCTACGAGCAGTACTTC. Protein: CASSITSGVSYEQYF.

The chain couples TRBV27 to TRBJ2-7; 7 bases are shared with TRBD1. V lost 7 bases and J lost 5; bases outside the gene matches: 2. The germline V gene encodes CDR1 MNHEY and CDR2 SMNVEV (reference sequence). The CDR3 spans 11 residues. The CDR3: CASTQGDEQYF. The CDR3 DNA reads TGTGCCAGCACCCAGGGGGACGAGCAGTACTTC.

The V call is TRBV6-1, the J call TRBJ1-2; 8 bases align to TRBD1. The CDR3 is made up of 16 amino acids. The V and J ends lost 3 bases and 4 bases, in that order; junction bases with no gene match: 10. Looked up from germline, CDR1 is MNHNS and CDR2 is SASEGT. DNA of the CDR3: TGTGCCAGCAGTGACCAATATCCAGGGACAGGCTATGGCTACACCTTC. It is translated as CASSDQYPGTGYGYTF.

The chain is built from TRBV29-1 and TRBJ2-5; a weak D match, TRBD1 (5 bases). The CDR3 contains 11 residues. The germline V gene has CDR1 SQVTM and CDR2 ANQGSEA. V gave up 3 bases and J gave up 13 bases, with 15 bases separating them. The DNA of the CDR3 is TGCAGCGTTGACAGGGCCCTTTCAACGTACTTC. It specifies CSVDRALSTYF. Based on the CDR3 plus reference TRBV29-1 and TRBJ2-5, the full variable domain is SAVISQKPSRDICQRGTSLTIQCQVDSQVTMMFWYRQQPGQSLTLIATANQGSEATYESGFVIDKFPISRPNLTFSTLTVSNMSPEDSSIYLCSVDRALSTYFGPGTRLLVL.

CDR3 sequence reads: CASSLPGTEAFF. The DNA for the CDR3 is TGTGCCAGCAGCTTACCGGGCACTGAAGCTTTCTTT. The J gene is TRBJ1-1, the V gene TRBV7-9, with D unclear. Germline V gene lookup returns CDR1 SEHNR and CDR2 FQNEAQ (reference sequence). V was cut by 2 bases and J by 4 bases, with 5 bases left in between. The CDR3 loop spans 12 amino acids.

The J gene is TRBJ2-7, the V gene TRBV19; 10 bases agree with TRBD1. Germline-derived CDR1 and CDR2 are LNHDA and SQIVND (reference sequence). V was pared by 6 bases and J by 4 bases, with 15 bases of the junction left unmatched. The CDR3 has 17 amino acids. CDR3 sequence (DNA): TGTGCCAGTAGCCTCGCTTTTACCGGGACAGGGGCATACGAGCAGTACTTC. Amino acids: CASSLAFTGTGAYEQYF.

V gene TRBV9 combines with J gene TRBJ2-3; D is unclear. The CDR3 is made up of 15 amino acids. V was cut by 0 bases and J by 2 bases, with 10 bases left in between. Germline V CDR1 and CDR2: SGDLS, YYNGEE. The CDR3 DNA sequence: TGTGCCAGCAGCGTAGTTGGGCAAAACACAGATACGCAGTATTTT. Translated: CASSVVGQNTDTQYF.

This clone showed up just a few times. V is TRBV2 and J is TRBJ2-1, with D possibly being TRBD1 (5 bases). The CDR3 spans 15 residues. Per the germline V gene, CDR1 is SNHLY and CDR2 is FYNNEI. V was clipped by 3 bases and J by 3 bases, with 12 bases between them. The CDR3, as DNA: TGTGCCAGCAGTGAGGACAATTTTGACTACAATGAGCAGTTCTTC. Protein product: CASSEDNFDYNEQFF.

V and J are TRBV4-1 and TRBJ2-1, with a tentative D call TRBD2 (7 bases). The germline V and J ends were trimmed by 0 bases and 10 bases, with 16 bases remaining between them. Germline CDR1 and CDR2: MGHRA and YSYEKL. CDR3 length: 15 amino acids. CDR3 coding DNA: TGCGCCAGCAGCCAAGAAACGGGGGGCGGGTACGAGCAGTTCTTC. This gives the protein CASSQETGGGYEQFF.

The chain employs TRBV2 and TRBJ1-1, with a tentative D call TRBD1 (5 bases). Trimming left V 7 bases short and J 5 bases short, with 17 bases between. Germline V gene lookup returns CDR1 SNHLY and CDR2 FYNNEI. The CDR3 loop spans 14 amino acids. The CDR3: CASNIGRVGTEAFF. The CDR3 DNA follows: TGTGCCAGCAATATCGGCAGGGTGGGGACTGAAGCTTTCTTT.

The chain recombines TRBV29-1 with TRBJ2-3; weak D call: TRBD1 (5 bases). Per the germline V gene, CDR1 is SQVTM and CDR2 is ANQGSEA. Trimming shortened V by 3 bases and J by 2 bases, and 9 bases separated the two germline ends. The CDR3 consists of 13 residues. CDR3 DNA: TGCAGCGTTGATGGTGGGGCCACAGATACGCAGTATTTT. Translating it yields CSVDGGATDTQYF.

The J gene is TRBJ2-7, the V gene TRBV16; 9 nucleotides agree with TRBD1. From germline, CDR1 is KGHSY and CDR2 FQNENV. The V segment lost 0 bases and the J segment 3 bases; nucleotides outside the gene matches: 6. This CDR3 is built from 16 residues. CDR3 sequence (DNA): TGTGCCAGCAGCCAATCTTATGGACAGGGGTACTACGAGCAGTACTTC. This sequence encodes CASSQSYGQGYYEQYF.

This chain links TRBV30 with TRBJ2-5; 15 positions agree with TRBD2. The ends lost 3 bases at V and 2 bases at J; junction bases unmatched: 4. Germline values: CDR1 GTSNPN, CDR2 SVGIG (reference sequence). The CDR3 totals 16 residues. The DNA for the CDR3 is TGTGCCTGGAGGGTCGGACTAGCGGGGGGGCAAGAGACCCAGTACTTC. This codes for CAWRVGLAGGQETQYF.

The genes are TRBV7-8 and TRBJ2-7; D possibly corresponds to TRBD2 (5 bases). The CDR3 length is 12 residues. Germline V gene sequence: CDR1 SGHVS, CDR2 FQNEAQ. V was shortened by 3 bases and J by 3 bases, with 6 bases between the two germline ends. Written as DNA, the CDR3 is TGTGCCAGCAGCTTGGGAGTCTACGAGCAGTACTTC. Its protein product is CASSLGVYEQYF.

The V call is TRBV28, the J call TRBJ1-5, with D hard to call. This CDR3 is 12 amino acids long. The V and J ends lost 5 bases and 4 bases respectively, with 6 bases between them. From germline, CDR1 is MDHEN and CDR2 SYDVKM. The CDR3 loop is CASSPRNQPQHF. CDR3 nucleotide sequence: TGTGCCAGCAGTCCCAGGAATCAGCCCCAGCATTTT.

This clone has only a few counts. This chain connects TRBV10-3 to TRBJ1-6; possibly TRBD1 for D (5 bases). The CDR3 runs 15 residues. From germline, CDR1 is ENHRY and CDR2 SYGVKD. Trimming took 2 bases from V and 7 from J, leaving 12 bases between them. CDR3 protein: CAISERPGNNSPLHF. DNA for the CDR3: TGTGCCATCAGTGAGCGGCCAGGGAACAATTCACCCCTCCACTTT.

The chain employs TRBV7-2 and TRBJ1-2; no firm D call. V was pared by 4 bases and J by 7 bases, with 13 bases between. This CDR3 is built from 13 residues. Per the germline V gene, CDR1 is SGHTA and CDR2 is FQGNSA. The CDR3 spells CASSSHAEGGYTF. The CDR3 nucleotides read TGTGCCAGCAGCTCTCACGCGGAGGGTGGCTACACCTTC. Looking up the rest from reference TRBV7-2 and TRBJ1-2 gives the full variable domain: GAGVSQSPSNKVTEKGKDVELRCDPISGHTALYWYRQSLGQGLEFLIYFQGNSAPDKSGLPSDRFSAERTGGSVSTLTIQRTQQEDSAVYLCASSSHAEGGYTFGSGTRLTVV.